This TCR beta chain comes out of a study of cytomegalovirus exposure and HLA in healthy donors. A multiplex PCR was run with 60 Vbeta primers and 13 Jbeta primers. The method was immunoSEQ multiplex PCR; TCRdb's version includes in-frame clones alone and lacks a portion of them. The data contain 250,000 to 350,000 clones, about four fifths of them singletons. Study-wide results and limits: Rarity characterized most TCR sequences, yet some public TCRs appeared in many donors. An analysis that came later showed most CMV-associated TCR beta chains appearing HLA-restricted. In a later analysis, donors in an Asian-associated ancestry cluster reportedly had fewer N-insertions in productive TCRs than the cohort mean.

Details on this clone: The antigen is undetermined.

The specimen sequenced was PBMCs. The receptor comes from a girl aged 2-9 years in good health and CMV-seronegative.

CDR3 in amino acids: CASTRRGGRNAVETQYF. The DNA for the CDR3 is TGTGCCAGCACCCGCCGGGGGGGGCGGAACGCAGTGGAGACCCAGTACTTC. The chain recombines TRBV7-9 with TRBJ2-5; 8 positions agree with TRBD2. The germline V gene has CDR1 SEHNR and CDR2 FQNEAQ (reference sequence). V lost 7 bases, J lost 5 bases, and 18 bases stayed unmatched. This CDR3 has 17 amino acids.